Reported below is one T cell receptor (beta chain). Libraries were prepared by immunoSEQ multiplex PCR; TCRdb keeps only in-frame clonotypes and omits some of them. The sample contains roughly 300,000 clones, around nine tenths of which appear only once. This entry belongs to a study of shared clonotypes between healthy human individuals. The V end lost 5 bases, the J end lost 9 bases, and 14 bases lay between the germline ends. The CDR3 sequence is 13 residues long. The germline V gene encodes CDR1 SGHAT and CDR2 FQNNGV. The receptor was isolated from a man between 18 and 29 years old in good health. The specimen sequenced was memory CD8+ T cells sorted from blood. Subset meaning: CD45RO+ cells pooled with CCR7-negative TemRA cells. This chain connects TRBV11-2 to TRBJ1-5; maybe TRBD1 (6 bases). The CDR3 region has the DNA TGTGCCAGCAGCCCACAGGGAGACCCGCCCCAGCATTTT. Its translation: CASSPQGDPPQHF.